The sequence of this T cell receptor beta chain was determined in a study of T cells in Graves' hyperthyroidism and ophthalmopathy. Exclusion followed for patients with uncontrolled infection, other autoimmune disease, pregnancy or lactation. Used for diagnoses were clinical symptoms, serum thyroxine and TRAb, thyroid ultrasound and orbital computed tomography. Researchers took RNA transcripts and amplified the TCR beta CDR3 regions from them. Researchers ran a first-round RT-PCR on the TCR CDR3 using the HTBI primer set. TCRdb called the multiplex PCR reads again in MiXCR, with one record for every CDR3 protein. The sample has about 840,000 distinct CDR3 sequences, 38% seen once. This receptor was taken from a man between 18 and 35 years old with Graves' hyperthyroidism. The sample consisted of blood.

CDR3: CASNPDGGRGEAFF. DNA of the CDR3: TGTGCCAGCAACCCCGACGGGGGGCGCGGTGAAGCTTTCTTT. J is TRBJ1-1 and V is TRBV12-3 or TRBV12-4; D is perhaps TRBD1 (6 bases). This CDR3 spans 14 amino acids. V lost 7 bases and J lost 7, with 19 bases in between.